This is a list of T cell receptor beta chains from one sample in a study of shared clonotypes between healthy human individuals. This table comes from immunoSEQ multiplex PCR, and its TCRdb copy is limited to in-frame clones, with some not included. This sample has about 700,000 clones, with around 74% found just once. The specimen sequenced was memory CD4+ T cells sorted from blood. The origin of the receptors is a woman aged 25 to 45 in good health. Both conserved end residues are trimmed from each CDR3. Fields, in order: clone size, V gene, CDR3 protein. The size entry is marked missing in some rows and otherwise reads once, few, many or a size class.

clone_size: .; v_call: TRBV6-6; cdr3_aa: ASSYSTGGGRNEQF
clone_size: once; v_call: TRBV27; cdr3_aa: ASSADRTNNYGYT
clone_size: .; v_call: TRBV10-3; cdr3_aa: AISDRPGGEQY
clone_size: .; v_call: TRBV2; cdr3_aa: ASMAGEGFEQY
clone_size: .; v_call: TRBV5-4; cdr3_aa: ASSVDRVQNTGELF
clone_size: .; v_call: TRBV5-1; cdr3_aa: ASNPGPGGQGYNEQF
clone_size: once; v_call: TRBV19; cdr3_aa: ASSIAAGLNYEQY
clone_size: .; v_call: TRBV9; cdr3_aa: ASSVVGHSTDTQY
clone_size: .; v_call: TRBV28; cdr3_aa: ASSPHAGAYEQY
clone_size: few; v_call: TRBV6-6; cdr3_aa: ASRQPGLGTTGELF
clone_size: few; v_call: TRBV5-1; cdr3_aa: ASSFAENTGELF
clone_size: few; v_call: TRBV27; cdr3_aa: ASSRTGLFNYGYT
clone_size: .; v_call: TRBV5-6; cdr3_aa: ASSLDRGQYNEQF
clone_size: few; v_call: TRBV29-1; cdr3_aa: SVGDSPGANVLT
clone_size: .; v_call: TRBV5-1; cdr3_aa: ASSYALDSGANVLT
clone_size: .; v_call: TRBV6-1; cdr3_aa: ASKKTGPSYNEQF
clone_size: .; v_call: TRBV9; cdr3_aa: ASSPGTGVDTEAF
clone_size: few; v_call: TRBV2; cdr3_aa: ASSLNGNTIY
clone_size: .; v_call: TRBV29-1; cdr3_aa: SVDGSSGQSSYNEQF
clone_size: .; v_call: TRBV5-8; cdr3_aa: ASSLELAGVSDTQY
clone_size: once; v_call: TRBV7-2; cdr3_aa: ASSLREGFGAF
clone_size: once; v_call: TRBV7-4; cdr3_aa: ASSHRGLPEAF
clone_size: .; v_call: TRBV2; cdr3_aa: ASSEDRFGSEQF